Below, 27 T cell receptor beta chains from the same sample are listed, as sequenced in a study of blood T cell repertoires in COVID-19. Clones were sequenced by immunoSEQ multiplex PCR, and TCRdb holds only the in-frame ones, with some missing. The sample comprises some 25,000 clones, under 95% of which are singletons, and approximately 30% rests with the top ten. Material: peripheral blood. Receptors originate from a man between 65 and 85 years old with active COVID-19.

V gene TRBV24-1 combines with J gene TRBJ1-2; D remains ambiguous. This CDR3 region has 16 residues. Germline loops: CDR1 KGHDR, CDR2 SFDVKD. The V gene lost 6 bases and the J gene lost 3 bases, with 19 bases spanning the gap. CDR3 nucleotide sequence: TGTGCCACCAGTTTGATTTACTCGGCCAGGTACTATGGCTACACCTTC. Encoded protein: CATSLIYSARYYGYTF.

The chain carries TRBV7-2 and TRBJ2-1; weak D call: TRBD1 (5 bases). Germline V gene sequence: CDR1 SGHTA, CDR2 FQGNSA. V lost 4 bases and J 2 bases, leaving 15 bases between the germline ends. The CDR3 contains 16 residues. This CDR3 is CASSSTLGAPYNEQFF. The CDR3 nucleotides read TGTGCCAGCAGCTCGACCCTTGGGGCGCCCTACAATGAGCAGTTCTTC.

The chain links TRBV19 to TRBJ2-7, with TRBD2 matching 12 bases. There are 17 residues in the CDR3. Germline-derived CDR1 and CDR2 are LNHDA and SQIVND (reference sequence). V trimming: 0 bases; J trimming: 0 bases; junction bases outside the gene matches: 3. The CDR3 protein is CASSIETGLAGSYEQYF. The CDR3 DNA is TGTGCCAGTAGTATAGAAACGGGACTAGCGGGCTCCTACGAGCAGTACTTC.

The chain recombines TRBV7-9 with TRBJ2-3; D gene uncertain. The CDR3 runs to 14 residues. Germline-derived CDR1 and CDR2 are SEHNR and FQNEAQ (reference sequence). V gave up 2 bases and J gave up 4 bases, with 10 bases separating them. The CDR3 spells CASSLSPGADTQYF. CDR3 bases: TGTGCCAGCAGCTTATCCCCCGGAGCAGATACGCAGTATTTT.

The chain carries TRBV18 and TRBJ2-1, with TRBD2 matching 11 bases. The V gene end was trimmed by 0 bases and the J gene end by 7 bases; junction bases not matched to a gene: 5. The CDR3 has 16 amino acids. CDR1 and CDR2 (germline): KGHSH, LQKENI. This CDR3 reads CASSPPSGRAGNEQFF. CDR3 DNA: TGTGCCAGCTCACCACCTAGCGGGAGGGCCGGTAATGAGCAGTTCTTC.

In this sample, this clone turned up once. The CDR3 is CASSYPGKYNEQFF. The CDR3 DNA reads TGTGCCAGCAGTTATCCCGGGAAGTACAATGAGCAGTTCTTC. V usage is TRBV6-2 or TRBV6-3 and J usage is TRBJ2-1, with D tentatively TRBD2 (5 bases). CDR1 MNHEY and CDR2 SVGEGT come from the germline V gene. The V end was cut by 3 bases, the J end by 4 bases, with 10 bases between. The CDR3 runs 14 residues.

This chain joins TRBV7-8 and TRBJ2-1, with 10 bases that match TRBD2. CDR1 is SGHVS and CDR2 is FQNEAQ in the germline V gene. V lost 4 bases and J lost 1; bases outside the gene matches: 13. CDR3 length equals 19 residues. The CDR3, as DNA: TGTGCCAGCAGCTCCATGGCGTTCCTAGCGGGGGCTTCCTACAATGAGCAGTTCTTC. Translation gives CASSSMAFLAGASYNEQFF.

In the case of this clone: The identical CDR3 is also encoded by other nucleotide sequences in the sample. This chain connects TRBV7-9 to TRBJ1-2, with unresolved D. V was clipped by 1 base and J by 5 bases, with 8 bases between them. Germline assignment: CDR1 SEHNR and CDR2 FQNEAQ (reference sequence). The CDR3 is 13 residues long. The CDR3 DNA is TGTGCCAGCAGCTTAGAACAGCTATATGGCTACACCTTC. Translation: CASSLEQLYGYTF.

The chain uses TRBV5-6 and TRBJ1-1; D is ambiguous. The ends were cut back, 3 bases at V and 10 bases at J, with 16 bases in the middle. This CDR3 region has 13 residues. Germline lookup yields CDR1 SGHDT and CDR2 YYEEEE. The CDR3 region has the DNA TGTGCCAGCAGCTGGGCCCCAAGGTTAGGAGCTTTCTTT. Its translation is CASSWAPRLGAFF.

The chain uses TRBV29-1 and TRBJ1-2; D unclear. The ends were cut back, 5 bases at V and 4 bases at J, with 14 bases in the middle. The CDR3 is 13 residues long. Germline V lookup: CDR1 SQVTM, CDR2 ANQGSEA. CDR3 residues: CSVPSRGSYGYTF. The CDR3 DNA sequence: TGCAGCGTTCCCTCTCGGGGAAGCTATGGCTACACCTTC.

J is TRBJ1-5 and V is TRBV6-1; a weak D match, TRBD1 (5 bases). V shed 1 base and J shed 9 bases, with 7 bases lying between them. The germline gives CDR1 MNHNS, CDR2 SASEGT. This CDR3 has 12 residues. The CDR3 region is CASSEEGLPQHF. In DNA, the CDR3 is TGTGCCAGCAGTGAAGAGGGGCTGCCCCAGCATTTT.

The chain employs TRBV7-9 and TRBJ2-1; TRBD1 aligns across 7 bases. J was trimmed by 4 bases and V by 5 bases; bases with no gene match: 5. From germline, CDR1 is SEHNR and CDR2 FQNEAQ (reference sequence). CDR3 length: 14 amino acids. The CDR3 is CASSSRDSYNEQFF. For the CDR3, the DNA is TGTGCCAGCAGCAGCCGGGACAGTTACAATGAGCAGTTCTTC.

The chain is built from TRBV7-8 and TRBJ2-3, with a tentative D call TRBD2 (6 bases). This CDR3 is built from 19 residues. CDR1 and CDR2 (germline): SGHVS, FQNEAQ. The V end lost 1 base, the J end lost 1 base, and 21 bases lay between the germline ends. The CDR3 sequence: CASSLELAGSGGGTDTQYF. In nucleotides, the CDR3 is TGTGCCAGCAGCTTAGAATTGGCGGGATCCGGAGGGGGCACAGATACGCAGTATTTT.

V usage is TRBV7-2 and J usage is TRBJ1-6; the match to TRBD1 covers 9 bases. The CDR3 loop spans 15 amino acids. The J segment lost 9 bases and the V segment lost 5 bases, leaving 8 bases of the junction unmatched. CDR1 and CDR2 from the germline V gene are SGHTA and FQGNSA. The CDR3 DNA is TGTGCCAGCAGCCGCCGACAGGGACAGGGTTCACCCCTCCACTTT. It is translated as CASSRRQGQGSPLHF.

The chain recombines TRBV7-2 with TRBJ2-1, with D possibly matching TRBD2 (7 bases). V lost 5 bases and J lost 10, with 24 bases in between. CDR3 length equals 16 residues. Looked up from germline, CDR1 is SGHTA and CDR2 is FQGNSA. This CDR3 reads CASSRNPIGGAREQFF. CDR3 sequence (DNA): TGTGCCAGCAGCCGTAACCCTATAGGGGGGGCCAGGGAGCAGTTCTTC. The full variable domain, rest sourced from reference TRBV7-2 and TRBJ2-1, is GAGVSQSPSNKVTEKGKDVELRCDPISGHTALYWYRQSLGQGLEFLIYFQGNSAPDKSGLPSDRFSAERTGGSVSTLTIQRTQQEDSAVYLCASSRNPIGGAREQFFGPGTRLTVL.

This chain uses TRBV16 with TRBJ1-6; D remains ambiguous. Germline V gives CDR1 KGHSY, CDR2 FQNENV. The V end lost 2 bases, the J end lost 6 bases, and 14 bases lay between the germline ends. This CDR3 region has 16 residues. The CDR3 here is CASSQRGRGVNSPLHF. The CDR3 region has the DNA TGTGCCAGCAGCCAACGGGGTAGAGGAGTTAATTCACCCCTCCACTTT.

V gene TRBV5-1 combines with J gene TRBJ2-3; the D is unclear. The germline CDR1 and CDR2 sequences are SGHRS and YFSETQ. The CDR3 runs 13 residues. Trimming left V 4 bases short and J 2 bases short, with 8 bases between. CDR3 in amino acids: CASSPENTDTQYF. The CDR3 bases are TGCGCCAGCAGCCCCGAGAACACAGATACGCAGTATTTT.

The V call is TRBV29-1, the J call TRBJ2-6; 7 bases are shared with TRBD1. The length of the CDR3 is 13 residues. In germline, CDR1 is SQVTM, CDR2 ANQGSEA. The junction had 0 bases not matched to a gene; V was cut back by 6 bases and J by 1 base. The CDR3 loop reads CSVTGSGANVLTF. Written as DNA, the CDR3 is TGCAGCGTGACAGGGTCTGGGGCCAACGTCCTGACTTTC. Combining the CDR3 with reference TRBV29-1 and TRBJ2-6 gives the whole variable domain SAVISQKPSRDICQRGTSLTIQCQVDSQVTMMFWYRQQPGQSLTLIATANQGSEATYESGFVIDKFPISRPNLTFSTLTVSNMSPEDSSIYLCSVTGSGANVLTFGAGSRLTVL.

The chain joins TRBV12-3 or TRBV12-4 to TRBJ1-6, with D hard to call. The V end was cut by 6 bases, the J end by 8 bases, with 5 bases between. This CDR3 region has 11 residues. The CDR3 DNA sequence: TGTGCCAGCAGGAGGGATTCACCCCTCCACTTT. Its translation is CASRRDSPLHF.

The chain recombines TRBV11-1 with TRBJ2-5; 8 nucleotides agree with TRBD1. Germline lookup yields CDR1 SGHAT and CDR2 FQDESV (reference sequence). J gave up 5 bases and V 10 bases, and 6 bases lay outside the gene matches. CDR3 length: 12 residues. CDR3 protein: CATSDRVETQYF. CDR3 in DNA: TGTGCCACCTCGGACAGGGTGGAGACCCAGTACTTC.

The chain employs TRBV27 and TRBJ2-7, with 11 bases identical to TRBD1. The CDR3 has 15 amino acids. After removal of 7 bases from V and 7 bases from J, the junction contained 12 bases not matched to a gene. The germline V gene encodes CDR1 MNHEY and CDR2 SMNVEV (reference sequence). In nucleotides, the CDR3 is TGTGCCAGCAAATCTACAGGGACAGGGGGAGGGGAGCAGTACTTC. Its protein is CASKSTGTGGGEQYF.

The rearrangement uses TRBV18 and TRBJ2-6, with TRBD1 matching 7 bases. This CDR3 comprises 18 residues. CDR1 and CDR2 (germline): KGHSH, LQKENI. With 0 bases clipped from V and 1 base from J, the junction kept 6 bases outside the gene matches. The CDR3 region is CASSPPGTVPSGANVLTF. The CDR3 nucleotides read TGTGCCAGCTCACCACCCGGGACAGTCCCATCTGGGGCCAACGTCCTGACTTTC.

V usage is TRBV10-1 and J usage is TRBJ2-7; 7 bases are shared with TRBD1. The germline gives CDR1 WNHNN, CDR2 SYGVQD (reference sequence). The CDR3 totals 15 residues. V was pared by 3 bases and J by 2 bases, with 7 bases of the junction left unmatched. CDR3 DNA: TGCGCCAGCAGTGAATGGCAGGGGGTTCCCTACGAGCAGTACTTC. It translates to CASSEWQGVPYEQYF.

This sequence joins TRBV29-1 and TRBJ2-1; 10 nucleotides align to TRBD2. This CDR3 contains 14 residues. The V gene end was trimmed by 7 bases and the J gene end by 5 bases; junction bases not matched to a gene: 8. CDR1 is SQVTM and CDR2 is ANQGSEA in the germline V gene. This CDR3 is CSATTSGLDNEQFF. The CDR3 DNA sequence: TGCAGCGCCACGACTAGCGGGCTCGACAATGAGCAGTTCTTC.

There are a few counts of this clone. The chain recombines TRBV4-2 with TRBJ1-3; D not resolved. This CDR3 is 19 amino acids long. Looked up from germline, CDR1 is LGHNA and CDR2 is YNFKEQ. V was pared by 0 bases and J by 0 bases, with 18 bases between. This CDR3 is CASSQEQIRQRFSGNTIYF. For the CDR3, the DNA is TGTGCCAGCAGCCAAGAACAGATTAGGCAGAGATTCTCTGGAAACACCATATATTTT.

This clone was recorded only once. The chain joins TRBV24-1 to TRBJ2-5; 9 positions agree with TRBD2. Germline V lookup: CDR1 KGHDR, CDR2 SFDVKD. The CDR3 extends over 17 amino acids. V dropped 9 bases and J dropped 3; count of bases not matched to a gene: 16. CDR3 residues: CATGQDRGREGKETQYF. In nucleotides, the CDR3 is TGTGCCACCGGACAGGACCGTGGGCGGGAGGGGAAAGAGACCCAGTACTTC.

The chain recombines TRBV11-3 with TRBJ2-7; a possible D gene is TRBD2 (6 bases). Germline V gene lookup returns CDR1 SGHNT and CDR2 YENEEA. Trimming removed 3 bases at V and 6 bases at J, with 9 bases between. This CDR3 has 12 residues. As DNA, the CDR3 is TGTGCCAGCAGCTTTTCCGGGGGCGAGCAGTACTTC. It encodes CASSFSGGEQYF.